The sequence of this T cell receptor (beta chain) was determined in a study of naive and memory T cell subsets. An oligonucleotide containing a UMI was ligated to the 3' end of TCR cDNA. Whole blood, about 2.5 ml, came from adult healthy volunteers. Unsorted total RNA, roughly 1 to 1000 ng, was DNase treated before reverse transcription. The SP2 primer and nested alpha and beta constant region primers amplified ligated cDNA in four rounds. For blood and skin samples, reverse transcription used TCR alpha and beta constant primers. In TCRdb, the 5' RACE reads were re-called with MiXCR into one record per CDR3 protein. This sample has tens of thousands of distinct CDR3 sequences, with around 7.3% found just once. Germline lookup yields CDR1 GTSNPN and CDR2 SVGIG (reference sequence). This CDR3 region has 16 residues. Unmatched junction bases numbered 10, after V lost 1 base and J lost 5 bases.

This clonotype was sampled from a male donor in good health. The chain links TRBV30 to TRBJ2-7; TRBD2 aligns across 11 bases. This chain's CDR3 is CAWSDELAGGPHEQYF. Here the CDR3 DNA reads TGTGCCTGGAGTGATGAATTAGCGGGAGGGCCCCACGAGCAGTACTTC.